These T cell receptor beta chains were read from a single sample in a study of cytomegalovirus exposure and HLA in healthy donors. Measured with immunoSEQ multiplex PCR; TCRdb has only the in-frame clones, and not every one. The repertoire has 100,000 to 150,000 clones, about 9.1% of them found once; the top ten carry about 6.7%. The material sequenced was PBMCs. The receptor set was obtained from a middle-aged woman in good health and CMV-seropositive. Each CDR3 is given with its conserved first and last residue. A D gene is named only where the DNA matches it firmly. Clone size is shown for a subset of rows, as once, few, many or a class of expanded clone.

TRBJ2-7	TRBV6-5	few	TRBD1	TGTGCCAGCAGTTTGACAGGGTTCCACGAGCAGTACTTC	CASSLTGFHEQYF
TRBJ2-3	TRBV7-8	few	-	TGTGCCAGCAGCTTATATGGAGGGACCACAGATACGCAGTATTTT	CASSLYGGTTDTQYF
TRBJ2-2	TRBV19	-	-	TGTGCCAGTATCGCTTTTGGGGCTGGCACCGGGGAGCTGTTTTTT	CASIAFGAGTGELFF
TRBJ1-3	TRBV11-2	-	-	TGTGCCAGCAGCCCCCTTCGGGGGTACTCTGGAAACACCATATATTTT	CASSPLRGYSGNTIYF
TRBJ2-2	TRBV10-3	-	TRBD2	TGTGCCATCAGGACTAGCGTGAACACCGGGGAGCTGTTTTTT	CAIRTSVNTGELFF
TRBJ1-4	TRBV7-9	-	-	TGTGCCAGCAGCCCCTCGGGTGGCGGTTTGGATGAAAAACTGTTTTTT	CASSPSGGGLDEKLFF
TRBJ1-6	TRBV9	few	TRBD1	TGTGCCAGCAGCGTAGGTGACAGGGTCAATTCACCCCTCCACTTT	CASSVGDRVNSPLHF
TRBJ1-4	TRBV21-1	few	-	TGTGCCAGCAGTAGGCGGGAGGGGGATGAAAAACTGTTTTTT	CASSRREGDEKLFF
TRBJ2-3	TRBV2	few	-	TGTGCCAGCAGGGTGGGGGCTTCAGATACGCAGTATTTT	CASRVGASDTQYF
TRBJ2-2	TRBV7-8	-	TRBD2	TGTGCCAGCAGCCTCGGACTAGCGGCGAACACCGGGGAGCTGTTTTTT	CASSLGLAANTGELFF
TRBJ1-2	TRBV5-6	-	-	TGTGCCAGCAGCTTGCTCTTGAGGGGACACTTAGGGAACTATGGCTACACCTTC	CASSLLLRGHLGNYGYTF
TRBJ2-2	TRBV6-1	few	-	TGTGCCAGCGTATATAACGGGGCGAACACCGGGGAGCTGTTTTTT	CASVYNGANTGELFF
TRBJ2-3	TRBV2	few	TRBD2	TGTGCCAGCAGTCAAAGGACTAGTGACGATACGCAGTATTTT	CASSQRTSDDTQYF
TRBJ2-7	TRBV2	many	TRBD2	TGTGCCAGCAGTGCCCCCATAGCGGGGAACTACGAGCAGTACTTC	CASSAPIAGNYEQYF
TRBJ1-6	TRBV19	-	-	TGTGCCAGTAGTCATCAGGGGTCCGATAATTCACCCCTCCACTTT	CASSHQGSDNSPLHF
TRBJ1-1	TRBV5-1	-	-	TGCGCCAGCAGTCCCGGGGACTTGAACACTGAAGCTTTCTTT	CASSPGDLNTEAFF
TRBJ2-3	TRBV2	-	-	TGTGCCAGCAGTCCTAGCACGATTAGCACAGATACGCAGTATTTT	CASSPSTISTDTQYF
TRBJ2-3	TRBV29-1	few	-	TGCAGCGTTGAGGGGGGTAGCAGGGATACGCAGTATTTT	CSVEGGSRDTQYF
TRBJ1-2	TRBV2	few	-	TGTGCCAGCAGTGAGATTGGAAGAGGAGACGGCTACACCTTC	CASSEIGRGDGYTF
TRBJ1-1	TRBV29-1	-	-	TGCAGCGCGGGACATATTTCCACTGAAGCTTTCTTT	CSAGHISTEAFF
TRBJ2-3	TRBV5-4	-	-	TGTGCCAGCAGCTTGAGAGGGTCCGATACGCAGTATTTT	CASSLRGSDTQYF
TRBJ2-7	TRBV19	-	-	TGTGCCAGTAGTACGCGACAGCCTTGGGGCTACGAGCAGTACTTC	CASSTRQPWGYEQYF
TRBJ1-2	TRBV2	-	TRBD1	TGTGCCTGCCGGACAGGGCGATACGGCTACACCTTC	CACRTGRYGYTF
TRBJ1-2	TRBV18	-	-	TGTGCCAGCTTACTGGCCGGGTTGAACTATGGCTACACCTTC	CASLLAGLNYGYTF
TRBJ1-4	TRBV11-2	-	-	TGTGCCAGCAGCTTAACACCAACTAATGAAAAACTGTTTTTT	CASSLTPTNEKLFF
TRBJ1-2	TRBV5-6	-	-	TGCGCCAGCAGCCTGCAACAGGGAACTGGCTACACCTTC	CASSLQQGTGYTF
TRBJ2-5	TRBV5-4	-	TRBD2	TGTGCCAGCAGCTCCGGACTAGCGGGGGAAGAGACCCAGTACTTC	CASSSGLAGEETQYF
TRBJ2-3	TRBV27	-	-	TGTGCCAGCAGTTTATCAAGGTTAGCAACAGATACGCAGTATTTT	CASSLSRLATDTQYF
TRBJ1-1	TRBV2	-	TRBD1	TGTGCCAGCTCCTCGGACAGGGCGAAGGGGACTGAAGCTTTCTTT	CASSSDRAKGTEAFF
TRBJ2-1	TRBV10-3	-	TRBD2	TGTGCCACGCGACTAGCGGGGGGGCGGAATGAGCAGTTCTTC	CATRLAGGRNEQFF
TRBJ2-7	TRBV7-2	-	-	TGTGCCAGCAGCCCCGGGATGACACGTCGGGGGGAGCAGTACTTC	CASSPGMTRRGEQYF
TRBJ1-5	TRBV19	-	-	TGTGCCAGTAGTGGGTGGACAGCCGCGTCCAATCAGCCCCAGCATTTT	CASSGWTAASNQPQHF
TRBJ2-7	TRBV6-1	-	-	TGTGCCAGCAAGGGAAGAGGGACCTACGAGCAGTACTTC	CASKGRGTYEQYF
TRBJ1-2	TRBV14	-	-	TGTGCCAGCAGCCAAGCCCCGTCCGGGGGCTACACCTTC	CASSQAPSGGYTF
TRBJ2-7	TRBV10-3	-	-	TGTGCCATCAGTGATATGGGGCCCTACGAGCAGTACTTC	CAISDMGPYEQYF
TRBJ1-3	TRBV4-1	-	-	TGCGCCAGCAGCCAAGGGGGCGGAAACACCATATATTTT	CASSQGGGNTIYF
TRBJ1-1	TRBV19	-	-	TGTGCCAGTAGTATCAAGAGCACTGAAGCTTTCTTT	CASSIKSTEAFF